This record looks at one TCR beta chain sequence and its context. What it binds is not known. Every immunoSEQ plate was one replicate of a subset's evenly spread DNA. Some clones are missing from TCRdb's copy, which holds only in-frame ones; the method was immunoSEQ multiplex PCR. The sample carries roughly 2,300,000 clones, 92% recorded once. The data belong to a study of shared clonotypes between healthy human individuals. At the level of the study: Ranging from 18 to 49 in age, donors were two women and a few men. Findings and caveats of the study: Relative to their counterparts shared across all four donors, non-shared clonotypes exhibited diminished generation probabilities. Sampling covered blood only; tissue repertoires likely differ.

Germline V CDR1 and CDR2: MDHEN, SYDVKM. The CDR3 loop spans 10 amino acids. V was clipped by 7 bases and J by 11 bases; unmatched bases: 2. The sample consisted of naive CD4+ T cells from PBMCs. Described subset: CD45RA+ positively selected. This sequence was found in a man aged 18 to 29 in good health. Some clones in this sample may be carry-over from other donors' samples. The rearrangement joins TRBV28 to TRBJ2-1, with 7 bases matching TRBD2. The CDR3 protein is CASTGTKQFF. DNA for the CDR3: TGTGCCAGCACTGGGACTAAGCAGTTCTTC.